The 15 T cell receptor beta chains listed next were all sequenced from one sample in a study of blood T cells in healthy people across ages. A J-beta primer mix and a sample-barcoded 5' primer were used in a second PCR of roughly 6 to 12 cycles. MiXCR was run by TCRdb on the 5' RACE reads, yielding one entry per CDR3 protein. The profile shows hundreds of thousands of distinct CDR3 sequences, about 48% of them singletons. The sample taken for sequencing was blood. The receptors shown here come from a young man in good health.

This chain connects TRBV29-1 to TRBJ1-2; TRBD1 aligns across 11 bases. The length of the CDR3 is 13 residues. J gave up 8 bases and V 2 bases, and 4 bases lay outside the gene matches. Germline assignment: CDR1 SQVTM and CDR2 ANQGSEA. The CDR3, as DNA: TGCAGCGTTGAAACGGGACAGGGGGGAGGCTACACCTTC. This encodes CSVETGQGGGYTF.

Here the CDR3 reads CASVDRGRGYNEQFF. As DNA, the CDR3 is TGTGCCAGCGTCGACAGGGGGCGCGGATACAATGAGCAGTTCTTC. The genes are TRBV27 and TRBJ2-1, with TRBD1 matching 10 bases. The germline CDR1 and CDR2 sequences are MNHEY and SMNVEV (reference sequence). The V segment lost 8 bases and the J segment 4 bases; nucleotides outside the gene matches: 8. The CDR3 is 15 residues long.

The chain has TRBV7-2 and TRBJ2-5, with 13 bases that match TRBD2. The J call is uncertain, as TRBJ2-7 better fits the DNA end. CDR1 is SGHTA, CDR2 FQGNSA, per germline. The CDR3 loop spans 17 amino acids. The CDR3 DNA follows: TGTGCCAGCAGCCCCCGGGGACTAGCGGGGATAACCTACGAGCAGTACTTC. This encodes CASSPRGLAGITYEQYF.

The chain combines TRBV6-4 with TRBJ1-5; D might be TRBD1 (5 bases). The CDR3 runs to 13 residues. V dropped 4 bases and J dropped 6 bases, with 10 bases sitting between them. The germline V gene has CDR1 MRHNA and CDR2 SNTAGT. The CDR3 DNA sequence: TGTGCCAGCAGTGGTGACAGTCGTCAGCCCCAGCATTTT. It codes for CASSGDSRQPQHF.

The V gene is TRBV7-2, the J gene TRBJ1-5, with D unresolved. Germline V gene data show CDR1 as SGHTA and CDR2 as FQGNSA. Trimming took 2 bases from V and 6 from J, leaving 8 bases between them. The CDR3 sequence is 13 residues long. In nucleotides, the CDR3 is TGTGCCAGCAGCTTATACAGTCGTCAGCCCCAGCATTTT. This translates into CASSLYSRQPQHF.

In its sample, this clonotype was seen a few times. This chain links TRBV21-1 with TRBJ2-6; the D call in the table, TRBD1, was not verified against the DNA. TRBV21-1 is labeled a pseudogene. This CDR3 contains 17 residues. The CDR3 DNA reads as TGTGCCAGCAGTCAAAGTTCACAGGGGGCTGGGGCCAACGTCCTGACTTTC. Translated: CASSQSSQGAGANVLTF.

This clonotype was seen a few times. The chain carries TRBV3-1 and TRBJ1-5; D remains unclear. V lost 1 base and J 0 bases, leaving 4 bases between the germline ends. This CDR3 spans 14 amino acids. Per germline, CDR1 LGHDT and CDR2 YNNKEL (reference sequence). The CDR3 region is CASSQADSNQPQHF. CDR3 DNA: TGTGCCAGCAGCCAAGCAGATAGCAATCAGCCCCAGCATTTT.

The table lists this clonotype with a few counts. The chain couples TRBV24-1 to TRBJ2-3; a possible D gene is TRBD1 (5 bases). V lost 3 bases to trimming and J lost 0 bases, with 6 bases between them. Germline V lookup: CDR1 KGHDR, CDR2 SFDVKD. The length of the CDR3 is 14 residues. CDR3 coding DNA: TGTGCCACCAGTGATGACAGCAGCACAGATACGCAGTATTTT. Translating it yields CATSDDSSTDTQYF.

V and J are TRBV5-1 and TRBJ2-7, with D perhaps matching TRBD1 (6 bases). The V gene lost 1 base and the J gene lost 7 bases, with 18 bases spanning the gap. Germline CDR1 reads SGHRS; CDR2 reads YFSETQ. This CDR3 has 15 amino acids. The CDR3, as DNA: TGCGCCAGCAGCTTGAGACAGGAAATCTACAATGAGCAGTACTTC. Protein sequence: CASSLRQEIYNEQYF.

This clonotype appeared a few times. The chain uses TRBV28 and TRBJ1-1; 7 nucleotides align to TRBD1. The germline V gene has CDR1 MDHEN and CDR2 SYDVKM. CDR3 length: 17 residues. With V trimmed by 1 base and J by 1 base, 9 bases remained unmatched. In DNA form, the CDR3 reads TGTGCCAGCAGTTTATTTCTTTATCGGACAGGGAACACTGAAGCTTTCTTT. Protein sequence: CASSLFLYRTGNTEAFF.

The chain carries TRBV7-2 and TRBJ2-5, with D tentatively TRBD2 (6 bases). The J call may be faulty, since TRBJ2-7 better matches the DNA end. Germline V gene lookup returns CDR1 SGHTA and CDR2 FQGNSA. The CDR3 sequence is 13 residues long. CDR3 bases: TGTGCCAGCAGCTTTGCGTCCGGGGGCGAGCAGTACTTC. This encodes CASSFASGGEQYF.

In its sample, this clonotype was seen a few times. The genes are TRBV5-4 and TRBJ2-7, with 7 bases aligning to TRBD1. CDR1 and CDR2 (germline): SGHNT, YYREEE (reference sequence). The CDR3 length is 14 residues. V dropped 2 bases and J dropped 1; count of bases not matched to a gene: 3. The CDR3 coding sequence is TGTGCCAGCAGCTTTCCGGACAGGTCCTACGAGCAGTACTTC. It is translated as CASSFPDRSYEQYF.

The chain links TRBV20-1 to TRBJ2-6; no clear D gene. Per germline, CDR1 DFQATT and CDR2 SNEGSKA (reference sequence). CDR3 size: 13 residues. V was trimmed by 7 bases and J by 4 bases, leaving 11 bases between them. CDR3: CSVQETGANVLTF. The DNA for the CDR3 is TGCAGTGTTCAGGAGACGGGGGCCAACGTCCTGACTTTC.

This clonotype was detected a few times. The rearrangement joins TRBV27 to TRBJ2-7; D perhaps matches TRBD1 (5 bases). Trimming stripped 0 bases from V and 0 bases from J, with 12 bases between. The CDR3 runs 16 residues. CDR1 and CDR2 (germline): MNHEY, SMNVEV (reference sequence). CDR3 sequence (DNA): TGTGCCAGCAGTTTATCCCCAGGGCTCAGCTCCTACGAGCAGTACTTC. Encoded protein: CASSLSPGLSSYEQYF.

The V gene is TRBV4-3, the J gene TRBJ2-3; the match to TRBD1 covers 9 bases. The CDR3 has 18 amino acids. Germline loops: CDR1 LGHNA, CDR2 YSLEER. With V trimmed by 1 base and J by 5 bases, 13 bases remained unmatched. CDR3: CASSQALYATGGEDTQYF. The CDR3 DNA reads as TGCGCCAGCAGCCAAGCCCTCTACGCGACAGGGGGGGAAGATACGCAGTATTTT.